Listed here is a single T cell receptor beta chain. Its antigen is undetermined. This sample is drawn from a study of identical twins. Study-wide points: Compared with unrelated sharing, twin-shared out-of-frame alpha sequences had more low-probability sequences. Models underestimated how often monozygotic twins shared out-of-frame TCR alpha.

The V and J ends lost 5 bases and 4 bases, in that order; junction bases with no gene match: 9. CDR3 length: 15 residues. CDR1 SGHVS and CDR2 FNYEAQ come from the germline V gene. The cDNA had a unique molecular identifier and a template-switch universal primer site. TCRdb reprocessed the 5' RACE reads via MiXCR and lists one record per CDR3 protein. Of about 530,000 distinct CDR3 sequences detected, approximately 14% appear once; the ten largest clones hold roughly 0.4%. The data were also submitted as part of a second study, on yellow fever vaccine responses in identical twins. That publication notes: Convergence reportedly seemed to mark part of the twins' vaccine T cell response, with personalization marking the rest.

This chain uses TRBV7-6 with TRBJ2-7; 9 positions agree with TRBD1. This clonotype was obtained from a woman aged 18-35 years in good health. The sequenced material came from CD4+ T cells sorted from blood. The chain's CDR3 is CASSTRTGDQYEQYF. The CDR3 nucleotides are TGTGCCAGCAGCACAAGGACAGGGGACCAATACGAGCAGTACTTC.